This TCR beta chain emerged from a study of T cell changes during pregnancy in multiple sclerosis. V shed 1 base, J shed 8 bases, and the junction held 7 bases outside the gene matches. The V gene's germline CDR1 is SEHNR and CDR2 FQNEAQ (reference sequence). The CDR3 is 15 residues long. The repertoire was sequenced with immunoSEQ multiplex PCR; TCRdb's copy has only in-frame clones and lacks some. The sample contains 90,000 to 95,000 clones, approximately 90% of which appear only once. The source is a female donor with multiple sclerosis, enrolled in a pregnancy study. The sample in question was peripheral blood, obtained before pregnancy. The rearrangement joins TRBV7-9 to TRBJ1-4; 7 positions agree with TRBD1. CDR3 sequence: CASSLGDRDWEKLFF. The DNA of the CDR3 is TGTGCCAGCAGCTTAGGTGACAGGGATTGGGAAAAACTGTTTTTT. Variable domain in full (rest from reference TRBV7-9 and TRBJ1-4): DTGVSQNPRHKITKRGQNVTFRCDPISEHNRLYWYRQTLGQGPEFLTYFQNEAQLEKSRLLSDRFSAERPKGSFSTLEIQRTEQGDSAMYLCASSLGDRDWEKLFFGSGTQLSVL.